The 8 T cell receptor beta chains presented below share a single source sample, sequenced in a study of PD-1 blockade in classical Hodgkin lymphoma (dated by TCRdb to about 2020). The time point label for this specimen denotes: cycle 4 day 1 (C4D1), after 5 to 7 weeks of nivolumab. Relapse after autologous stem cell transplantation had occurred in all trial patients, and cohorts A, B and C were distinguished by prior brentuximab vedotin exposure. Preparation of the library involved the immunoSEQ multiplex PCR assay. The immuneACCESS repertoire file appears here via TCRdb, limited to in-frame rearrangements. These files lack a portion of the clones; in checked studies, under half of the deficit traces to unresolved V genes, and the cause of the others is not known. Across this sample there are 30,000 to 50,000 clones, with 70% to 80% seen only once. Of the sample, roughly 9.2% is held by the ten largest clones.

Here the sequenced sample was peripheral blood mononuclear cells (PBMCs), taken before the fourth cycle of nivolumab. The receptors come from a human donor with classical Hodgkin lymphoma.

This rearrangement joins TRBV19 to TRBJ2-6, with TRBD1 identical over 7 bases. Germline CDR1 reads LNHDA; CDR2 reads SQIVND (reference sequence). Germline trimming cut 5 bases from V and 0 bases from J; bases unmatched to any gene: 4. CDR3 length: 16 residues. CDR3 loop: CASSRQGVSGANVLTF. The DNA for the CDR3 is TGTGCCAGTAGTCGGCAGGGGGTCTCTGGGGCCAACGTCCTGACTTTC.

The chain recombines TRBV6-5 with TRBJ1-2, with D possibly TRBD1 on 5 matching bases. Trimming pared 7 bases from V and 4 bases from J, leaving 16 bases between. CDR1 is MNHEY, CDR2 SVGAGI, per germline. The CDR3 spans 14 residues. In nucleotides, the CDR3 is TGTGCCAGCAAGGCCAGGGTGCTAGGCTATGGCTACACCTTC. Residues: CASKARVLGYGYTF.

V and J are TRBV11-1 and TRBJ2-7; TRBD1 or TRBD2 may be the D gene (5 bases each). The V end lost 1 base, the J end lost 3 bases, and 13 bases lay between the germline ends. Germline CDR1 reads SGHAT; CDR2 reads FQDESV (reference sequence). The CDR3 consists of 15 residues. DNA for the CDR3: TGTGCCAGCAGCTTAGTAGGGACGGTTTTCTACGAGCAGTACTTC. Amino acid sequence: CASSLVGTVFYEQYF.

The chain carries TRBV7-2 and TRBJ2-7; a possible D gene is TRBD2 (6 bases). With 3 bases removed from V and 0 bases from J, the gap between germline ends came to 6 bases. Germline lookup yields CDR1 SGHTA and CDR2 FQGNSA. CDR3 length equals 13 residues. As DNA, the CDR3 is TGTGCCAGCAGCTTTAGCGGCTCCTACGAGCAGTACTTC. Protein: CASSFSGSYEQYF.

This sequence joins TRBV7-2 and TRBJ1-5; 7 bases agree with TRBD1. The germline gives CDR1 SGHTA, CDR2 FQGNSA. CDR3 length: 13 amino acids. With 5 bases clipped from V and 5 bases from J, the junction kept 3 bases outside the gene matches. The CDR3: CASSNRGDQPQHF. The CDR3 DNA reads TGTGCCAGCAGCAACAGGGGCGATCAGCCCCAGCATTTT. The whole variable domain, remainder taken from reference TRBV7-2 and TRBJ1-5, is GAGVSQSPSNKVTEKGKDVELRCDPISGHTALYWYRQSLGQGLEFLIYFQGNSAPDKSGLPSDRFSAERTGGSVSTLTIQRTQQEDSAVYLCASSNRGDQPQHFGDGTRLSIL.

The gene calls are TRBV29-1 and TRBJ2-7; no reliable D call. Trimming left V 4 bases short and J 0 bases short, with 7 bases between. The germline CDR1 and CDR2 sequences are SQVTM and ANQGSEA. CDR3 length equals 12 residues. CDR3 DNA sequence: TGCAGCGTTGGGTCTAGCTCCTACGAGCAGTACTTC. It codes for CSVGSSSYEQYF.

The genes are TRBV27 and TRBJ2-5, with D perhaps TRBD2 (6 bases). Germline V CDR1 and CDR2: MNHEY, SMNVEV (reference sequence). Deletions cut 7 bases from V and 5 bases from J, with 17 bases between. This CDR3 is built from 14 residues. The CDR3 reads CASTGTGDWETQYF. As DNA, the CDR3 is TGTGCCAGCACTGGGACGGGGGATTGGGAGACCCAGTACTTC.

This sequence joins TRBV9 and TRBJ1-1; 7 bases agree with TRBD1. The CDR3 sequence is 14 residues long. Germline assignment: CDR1 SGDLS and CDR2 YYNGEE. V shed 3 bases, J shed 3 bases, and the junction held 5 bases outside the gene matches. This CDR3 is CASSARQGYTEAFF. In DNA form, the CDR3 reads TGTGCCAGCAGCGCTAGACAGGGATACACTGAAGCTTTCTTT.